These T cell receptor beta chains were read from a single sample in a study of blood T cell repertoires in COVID-19. TCRdb's table, derived via immunoSEQ multiplex PCR, lists solely in-frame clones and lacks some. Among 230,000 or so clones listed, 70% to 90% were seen once. Sequencing was done on a sample of PBMCs or T cells enriched from blood (not recorded which). These receptors came from a woman aged 45-59 years who had been exposed to COVID-19. The CDR3 runs from the conserved cysteine through the conserved F or W. Each record gives: CDR3 DNA, CDR3 protein, J gene, clone size, D gene, V gene. A D gene is named only where the DNA matches it firmly. Not every row has a clone size; where given, it reads once, few, many or a size class.

DNA: TGTGCCAGCAGCGATACAGGAGTGGACTATGGCTACACCTTC
CDR3: CASSDTGVDYGYTF
J: TRBJ1-2
size: once
D: NA
V: TRBV9

DNA: TGTGCCAGTAGTAGGGGGGGCCCGGGGGCCTACAATGAGCAGTTCTTC
CDR3: CASSRGGPGAYNEQFF
J: TRBJ2-1
size: NA
D: NA
V: TRBV19

DNA: TGTGCCAGCATAGGACTAGGGACATGGGATACGCAGTATTTT
CDR3: CASIGLGTWDTQYF
J: TRBJ2-3
size: NA
D: NA
V: TRBV2

DNA: TGTGCCAGCAGCCTTAAAGGAACTAGCGGGGCTGCGGAGACCCAGTACTTC
CDR3: CASSLKGTSGAAETQYF
J: TRBJ2-5
size: NA
D: TRBD2
V: TRBV14

DNA: TGTGCCAGCAGCCCAATGGAGGCGGGGACTGAAGCTTTCTTT
CDR3: CASSPMEAGTEAFF
J: TRBJ1-1
size: NA
D: NA
V: TRBV13

DNA: TGTGCCAGCAGCGTAGCAACCCGATCACAGGGGTCGGATCAGCCCCAGCATTTT
CDR3: CASSVATRSQGSDQPQHF
J: TRBJ1-5
size: NA
D: TRBD1
V: TRBV2

DNA: TGTGCCAGCAGCATGGGTCCAGGGCAGGGGCTTTACGAGCAGTACTTC
CDR3: CASSMGPGQGLYEQYF
J: TRBJ2-7
size: NA
D: NA
V: TRBV2

DNA: TGTGCCAGCAGCAAACTGCCCCCGGGACTAGCGGGGGGGAGCTACAATGAGCAGTTCTTC
CDR3: CASSKLPPGLAGGSYNEQFF
J: TRBJ2-1
size: few
D: TRBD2
V: TRBV14

DNA: TGTGCCAGCAGTGTCGGGGTGTACGAGCAGTACTTC
CDR3: CASSVGVYEQYF
J: TRBJ2-7
size: NA
D: NA
V: TRBV2

DNA: TGTGCCAGTAGTCCGGAGGTGGGAAACACCATATATTTT
CDR3: CASSPEVGNTIYF
J: TRBJ1-3
size: NA
D: NA
V: TRBV19

DNA: TGTGCCAGCAGTTTAAGAGCCAGGACAGGGCATCCAGGCGAGCAGTACTTC
CDR3: CASSLRARTGHPGEQYF
J: TRBJ2-7
size: NA
D: TRBD1
V: TRBV27

DNA: TGTGCCAGTAAAGTAGGGGGCATCACCGGGGAGCTGTTTTTT
CDR3: CASKVGGITGELFF
J: TRBJ2-2
size: NA
D: TRBD1
V: TRBV19

DNA: TGCGCCAGCAGTGAGGGACACAATGAAAAACTGTTTTTT
CDR3: CASSEGHNEKLFF
J: TRBJ1-4
size: many
D: NA
V: TRBV10-1

DNA: TGTGCCAGCAGCCAAGATCGTGCGGGGTGGACGCGGACTGAAGCTTTCTTT
CDR3: CASSQDRAGWTRTEAFF
J: TRBJ1-1
size: NA
D: NA
V: TRBV3-1/TRBV3-2

DNA: TGTGCCAGCGGTATAGGGAGAAGCACTGAAGCTTTCTTT
CDR3: CASGIGRSTEAFF
J: TRBJ1-1
size: few
D: NA
V: TRBV6-5

DNA: TGTGCCAGCAGCGGTGACAGGGGCCGTAGCGGGGAGCTGTTTTTT
CDR3: CASSGDRGRSGELFF
J: TRBJ2-2
size: few
D: TRBD1
V: TRBV7-3

DNA: TGTGCCAGCAGCTTAAGGGGACAGGGGGCTGAAGGTATGAGAAATACGCAGTATTTT
CDR3: CASSLRGQGAEGMRNTQYF
J: TRBJ2-3
size: once
D: TRBD1
V: TRBV7-9

DNA: TGTGCCAGTTCCAGGGAAGCTGAAGCTTTCTTT
CDR3: CASSREAEAFF
J: TRBJ1-1
size: NA
D: NA
V: TRBV19

DNA: TGTGCCAGCAGCTTAAACATCGGGGAGACCTACGAGCAGTACTTC
CDR3: CASSLNIGETYEQYF
J: TRBJ2-7
size: NA
D: NA
V: TRBV11-2

DNA: TGTGCCAGCAGCTTAGATACTACCCATGAGCAGTTCTTC
CDR3: CASSLDTTHEQFF
J: TRBJ2-1
size: few
D: NA
V: TRBV7-2

DNA: TGTGCCAGCAGCTATAAGACAGGGGGGGGAGGTACGCAGTATTTT
CDR3: CASSYKTGGGGTQYF
J: TRBJ2-3
size: NA
D: TRBD1
V: TRBV7-2

DNA: TGTGCCAGCTCACCACTAGACAGCATGGCCACTGAAGCTTTCTTT
CDR3: CASSPLDSMATEAFF
J: TRBJ1-1
size: once
D: NA
V: TRBV18

DNA: TGTGCCAGCAGATATTCCGACAGGAACTATGGCTACACCTTC
CDR3: CASRYSDRNYGYTF
J: TRBJ1-2
size: few
D: NA
V: TRBV28

DNA: TGTGCCAGCACCCAACGCCCGGGTGAAAAACTGTTTTTT
CDR3: CASTQRPGEKLFF
J: TRBJ1-4
size: NA
D: NA
V: TRBV11-2

DNA: TGTGCCAGTAGTACGTGGAGGGGAGAGACCCAGTACTTC
CDR3: CASSTWRGETQYF
J: TRBJ2-5
size: NA
D: NA
V: TRBV19

DNA: TGTGCCTGGAGCAACCTTAGCGGGGGGCAGTTCTTC
CDR3: CAWSNLSGGQFF
J: TRBJ2-1
size: NA
D: TRBD2
V: TRBV30

DNA: TGTGCCAGCAGTACAGATTGGGGAGGGGATTCACCCCTCCACTTT
CDR3: CASSTDWGGDSPLHF
J: TRBJ1-6
size: NA
D: NA
V: TRBV6-6

DNA: TGCGCCAGCAGTTTTTCAGGACAAGGAACCCTACTGGACTATGGCTACACCTTC
CDR3: CASSFSGQGTLLDYGYTF
J: TRBJ1-2
size: once
D: NA
V: TRBV10-2

DNA: TGTGCCAGCAGCTTCTCGACAGGGGGTTGGACAGATACGCAGTATTTT
CDR3: CASSFSTGGWTDTQYF
J: TRBJ2-3
size: NA
D: TRBD1
V: TRBV9

DNA: TGTGCCAGCAGCTTAGCCCCAGTGGCAGTCGACAATGAGCAGTTCTTC
CDR3: CASSLAPVAVDNEQFF
J: TRBJ2-1
size: NA
D: NA
V: TRBV7-8

DNA: TGTGCCAGCAGCACGAGCGGAGCCTCCTACAATGAGCAGTTCTTC
CDR3: CASSTSGASYNEQFF
J: TRBJ2-1
size: NA
D: NA
V: TRBV11-2

DNA: TGTGCCAGTAGCGGTGGTTGGGGAGGTGAGCAGTTCTTC
CDR3: CASSGGWGGEQFF
J: TRBJ2-1
size: NA
D: NA
V: TRBV19

DNA: TGTGCCAGCAGCCGACAGGGTAACTACGAGCAGTACTTC
CDR3: CASSRQGNYEQYF
J: TRBJ2-7
size: few
D: TRBD1
V: TRBV3-1/TRBV3-2

DNA: TGTGCCAGCAGCTTGGGCCACACAGATACGCAGTATTTT
CDR3: CASSLGHTDTQYF
J: TRBJ2-3
size: NA
D: NA
V: TRBV7-3

DNA: TGTGCCAGTAGCGCCTTCGTGGCAGGGTTGGGCGGGGAGCTGTTTTTT
CDR3: CASSAFVAGLGGELFF
J: TRBJ2-2
size: NA
D: NA
V: TRBV19

DNA: TGTGCCAGCAGCTTAACTAGCGGGGGGCTTAGAAATACGCAGTATTTT
CDR3: CASSLTSGGLRNTQYF
J: TRBJ2-3
size: NA
D: TRBD2
V: TRBV11-2

DNA: TGTGCCAGTAGTACCGAGGGGGTGAACACTGAAGCTTTCTTT
CDR3: CASSTEGVNTEAFF
J: TRBJ1-1
size: NA
D: NA
V: TRBV19

DNA: TGCAGCGTTGTGCCGGGACAGGGTTTTAATGAGCAGTTCTTC
CDR3: CSVVPGQGFNEQFF
J: TRBJ2-1
size: NA
D: TRBD1
V: TRBV29-1

DNA: TGTGCCAGTACCACCCAAGCCTGGACAGAGAACACTGAAGCTTTCTTT
CDR3: CASTTQAWTENTEAFF
J: TRBJ1-1
size: NA
D: NA
V: TRBV19

DNA: TGTGCCAGCAAGACAGGGGCTTTTTTGCCAGATACGCAGTATTTT
CDR3: CASKTGAFLPDTQYF
J: TRBJ2-3
size: NA
D: TRBD1
V: TRBV11-1

DNA: TGTGCCAGTTCTACAGTGCAAGAGACCCAGTACTTC
CDR3: CASSTVQETQYF
J: TRBJ2-5
size: NA
D: NA
V: TRBV11-1

DNA: TGCGCCAGCAGCCCACATGGACAGGGCCTACTCCGCGGGTATGGCTACACCTTC
CDR3: CASSPHGQGLLRGYGYTF
J: TRBJ1-2
size: few
D: TRBD1
V: TRBV5-1

DNA: TGTGCCAGCAGACAGAGAAACACTGAAGCTTTCTTT
CDR3: CASRQRNTEAFF
J: TRBJ1-1
size: NA
D: NA
V: TRBV28

DNA: TGCGCCAGCAGGCGCGAACAGGGGGCTAACACTGAAGCTTTCTTT
CDR3: CASRREQGANTEAFF
J: TRBJ1-1
size: NA
D: TRBD1
V: TRBV5-1

DNA: TGCGCCAGCAGCTTGATGCCTTTTGGGAGGTCGAATCTGATGAGGGGAGCTTTCTTT
CDR3: CASSLMPFGRSNLMRGAFF
J: TRBJ1-1
size: NA
D: NA
V: TRBV5-1